This T cell receptor (beta chain) was identified in a study of cytomegalovirus exposure and HLA in healthy donors. The PCR employed 60 Vbeta primers together with 13 Jbeta primers. Profiled with immunoSEQ multiplex PCR; TCRdb holds only in-frame clones, not every one. The sample features some 44,000 clones, with around 1.7% in its top ten. The CDR3 runs 15 residues. The J segment lost 0 bases and the V segment lost 4 bases, leaving 5 bases of the junction unmatched. Looked up from germline, CDR1 is LGHNA and CDR2 is YSLEER. Sequencing used PBMCs. V gene TRBV4-3 combines with J gene TRBJ1-2, with TRBD1 identical over 7 bases. This TCR was recovered from a woman between 25 and 40 years old in good health and CMV-seronegative. CDR3 loop: CASSPYRGTNYGYTF. The CDR3 DNA reads as TGCGCCAGCAGCCCATACAGGGGAACTAACTATGGCTACACCTTC.